Below, one T cell receptor beta chain is given with its context. Its antigen remains unidentified. The sample carries other DNA sequences with the same CDR3. This specimen belongs to a study of cytomegalovirus exposure and HLA in healthy donors. Whole-study findings and limits: In a later analysis, compared with equally common non-associated chains, HLA-associated beta chains were more expanded. An analysis done earlier found most TCR beta V segments productive about 90% or about 30% of the time.

It was healthy bone marrow donors who served as donors. PCR amplification relied on 60 Vbeta primers (plus 13 Jbeta primers). Assay: immunoSEQ multiplex PCR; the TCRdb copy retains only in-frame clones and omits some. The profile shows under 200,000 clones, around 80% of them singletons. This CDR3 has 14 amino acids. V shed 4 bases and J shed 2 bases, with 12 bases lying between them. CDR1 is LNHDA, CDR2 SQIVND, per germline (reference sequence). The sequencing sample was made of PBMCs. The sequence derives from a woman aged 18-30 years in good health and CMV-seronegative. V and J are TRBV19 and TRBJ2-7; no clear D gene. The CDR3 DNA reads TGTGCCAGTAGTAGTCAAGCTGTGACCTACGAGCAGTACTTC. This encodes CASSSQAVTYEQYF.